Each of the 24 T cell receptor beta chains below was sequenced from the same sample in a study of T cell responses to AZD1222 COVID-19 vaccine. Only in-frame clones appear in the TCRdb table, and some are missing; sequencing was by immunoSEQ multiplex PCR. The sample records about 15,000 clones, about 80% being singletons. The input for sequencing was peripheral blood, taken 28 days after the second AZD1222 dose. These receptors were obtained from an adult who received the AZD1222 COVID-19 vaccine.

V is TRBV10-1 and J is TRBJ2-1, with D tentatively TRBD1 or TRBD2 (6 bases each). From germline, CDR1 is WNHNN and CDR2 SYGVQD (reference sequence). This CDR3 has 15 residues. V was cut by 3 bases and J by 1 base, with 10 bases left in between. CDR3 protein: CASSDGGRSYNEQFF. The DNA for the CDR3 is TGCGCCAGCAGTGACGGGGGCCGGTCCTACAATGAGCAGTTCTTC.

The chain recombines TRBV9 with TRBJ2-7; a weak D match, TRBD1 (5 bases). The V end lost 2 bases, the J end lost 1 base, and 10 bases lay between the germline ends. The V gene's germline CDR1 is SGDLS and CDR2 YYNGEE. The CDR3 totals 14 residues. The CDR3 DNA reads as TGTGCCAGCAGCGTCGGCCCAGGGTCCTACGAGCAGTACTTC. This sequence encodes CASSVGPGSYEQYF.

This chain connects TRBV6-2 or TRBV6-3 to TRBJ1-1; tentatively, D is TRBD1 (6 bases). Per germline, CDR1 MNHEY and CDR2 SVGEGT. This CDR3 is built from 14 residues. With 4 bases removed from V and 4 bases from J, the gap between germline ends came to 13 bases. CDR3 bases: TGTGCCAGCAGTTCACAGGGAGGTGGCACTGAAGCTTTCTTT. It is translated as CASSSQGGGTEAFF.

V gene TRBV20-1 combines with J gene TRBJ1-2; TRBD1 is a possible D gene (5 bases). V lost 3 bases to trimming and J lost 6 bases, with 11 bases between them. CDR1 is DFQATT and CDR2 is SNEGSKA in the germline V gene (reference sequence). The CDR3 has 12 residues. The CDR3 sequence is CSASFQGDGYTF. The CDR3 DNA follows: TGCAGTGCTAGTTTCCAGGGTGATGGCTACACCTTC.

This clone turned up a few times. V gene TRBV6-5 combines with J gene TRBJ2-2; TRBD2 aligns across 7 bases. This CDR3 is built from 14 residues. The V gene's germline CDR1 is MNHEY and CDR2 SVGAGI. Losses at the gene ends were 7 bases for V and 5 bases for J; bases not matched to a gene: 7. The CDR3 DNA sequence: TGTGCCAGCAATAAGCGGGGAGTTACCGGGGAGCTGTTTTTT. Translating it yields CASNKRGVTGELFF.

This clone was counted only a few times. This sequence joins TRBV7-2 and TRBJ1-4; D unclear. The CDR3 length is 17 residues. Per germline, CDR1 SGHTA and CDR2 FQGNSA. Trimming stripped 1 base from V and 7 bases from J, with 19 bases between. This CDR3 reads CASSLDLGSGLREKLFF. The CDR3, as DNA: TGTGCCAGCAGCTTAGATTTAGGATCCGGGTTGCGTGAAAAACTGTTTTTT.

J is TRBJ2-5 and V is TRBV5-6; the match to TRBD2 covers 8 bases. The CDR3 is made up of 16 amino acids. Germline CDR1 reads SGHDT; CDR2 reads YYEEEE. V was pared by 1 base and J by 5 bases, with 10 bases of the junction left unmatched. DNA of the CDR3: TGTGCCAGCAGCTTGATGGGACTAGAGTTGATTGAGACCCAGTACTTC. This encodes CASSLMGLELIETQYF. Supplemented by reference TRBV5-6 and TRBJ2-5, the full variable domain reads DAGVTQSPTHLIKTRGQQVTLRCSPKSGHDTVSWYQQALGQGPQFIFQYYEEEERQRGNFPDRFSGHQFPNYSSELNVNALLLGDSALYLCASSLMGLELIETQYFGPGTRLLVL.

The CDR3 nucleotides are TGTGCCAGCAGCTCAATTGGAGGGCAAGGATCACCCCTCCACTTT. Encoded protein: CASSSIGGQGSPLHF. The chain has TRBV7-6 and TRBJ1-6; the D is unclear. The ends were cut back, 4 bases at V and 10 bases at J, with 17 bases in the middle. The CDR3 loop spans 15 amino acids. CDR1 and CDR2 from the germline V gene are SGHVS and FNYEAQ.

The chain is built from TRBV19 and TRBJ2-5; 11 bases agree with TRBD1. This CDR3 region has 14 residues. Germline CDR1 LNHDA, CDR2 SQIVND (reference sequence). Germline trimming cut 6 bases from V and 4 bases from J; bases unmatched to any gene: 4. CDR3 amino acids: CASRDRGRGETQYF. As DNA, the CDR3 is TGTGCCAGTAGGGACAGGGGGCGAGGAGAGACCCAGTACTTC.

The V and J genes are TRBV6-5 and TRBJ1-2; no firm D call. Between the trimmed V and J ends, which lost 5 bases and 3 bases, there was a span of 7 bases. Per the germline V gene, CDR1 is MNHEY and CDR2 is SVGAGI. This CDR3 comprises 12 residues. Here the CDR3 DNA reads TGTGCCAGCAGTCCCCGGGACTATGGCTACACCTTC. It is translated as CASSPRDYGYTF.

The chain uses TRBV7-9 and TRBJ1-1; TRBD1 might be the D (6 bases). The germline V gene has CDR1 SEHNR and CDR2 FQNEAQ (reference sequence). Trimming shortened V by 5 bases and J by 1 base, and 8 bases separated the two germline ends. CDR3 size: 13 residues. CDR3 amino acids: CASSIRGNTEAFF. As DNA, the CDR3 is TGTGCCAGCAGCATCAGGGGGAACACTGAAGCTTTCTTT.

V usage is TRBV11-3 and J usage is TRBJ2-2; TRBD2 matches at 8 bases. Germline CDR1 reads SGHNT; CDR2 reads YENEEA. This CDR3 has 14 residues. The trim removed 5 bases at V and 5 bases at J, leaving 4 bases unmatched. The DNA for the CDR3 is TGTGCCAGCAGCCTGGGACTAGGAACCGGGGAGCTGTTTTTT. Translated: CASSLGLGTGELFF.

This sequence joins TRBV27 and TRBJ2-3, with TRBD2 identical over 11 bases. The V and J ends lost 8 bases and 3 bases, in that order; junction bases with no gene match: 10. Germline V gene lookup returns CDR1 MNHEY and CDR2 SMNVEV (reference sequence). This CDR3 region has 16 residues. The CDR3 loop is CASWGASGGRTDTQYF. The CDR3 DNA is TGTGCCAGCTGGGGCGCTAGCGGGGGGAGAACAGATACGCAGTATTTT.

The DNA of the CDR3 is TGTGCCAGCATCTCTGGCCCCGGGGAGACCCAGTACTTC. This translates into CASISGPGETQYF. The chain combines TRBV7-2 with TRBJ2-5; D gene unclear. V lost 7 bases, J lost 5 bases, and 14 bases lay in between. The CDR3 has 13 residues. Germline-derived CDR1 and CDR2 are SGHTA and FQGNSA.

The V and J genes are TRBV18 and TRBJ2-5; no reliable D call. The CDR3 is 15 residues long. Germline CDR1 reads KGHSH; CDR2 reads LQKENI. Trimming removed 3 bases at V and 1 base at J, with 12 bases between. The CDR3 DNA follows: TGTGCCAGCTCACCGGGTGGGGTACTCCAAGAGACCCAGTACTTC. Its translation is CASSPGGVLQETQYF.

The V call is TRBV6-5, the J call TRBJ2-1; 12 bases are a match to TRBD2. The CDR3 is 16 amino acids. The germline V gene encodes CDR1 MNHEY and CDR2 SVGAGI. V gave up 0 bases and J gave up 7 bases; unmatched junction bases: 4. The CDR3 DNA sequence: TGTGCCAGCAGTTACTCGGGACTAGCGGGCTGGAATGAGCAGTTCTTC. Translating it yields CASSYSGLAGWNEQFF.

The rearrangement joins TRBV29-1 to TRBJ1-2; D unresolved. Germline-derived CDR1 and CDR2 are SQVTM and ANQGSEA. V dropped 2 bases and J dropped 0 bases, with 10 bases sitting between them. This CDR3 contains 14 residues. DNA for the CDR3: TGCAGCGTTGAATCGCAACTGTCTAACTATGGCTACACCTTC. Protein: CSVESQLSNYGYTF.

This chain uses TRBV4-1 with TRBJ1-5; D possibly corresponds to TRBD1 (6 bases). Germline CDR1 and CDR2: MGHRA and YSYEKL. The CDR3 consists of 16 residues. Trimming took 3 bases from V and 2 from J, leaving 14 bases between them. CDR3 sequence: CASSQGRGFGNQPQHF. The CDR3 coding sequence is TGCGCCAGCAGCCAGGGCAGGGGTTTTGGCAATCAGCCCCAGCATTTT.

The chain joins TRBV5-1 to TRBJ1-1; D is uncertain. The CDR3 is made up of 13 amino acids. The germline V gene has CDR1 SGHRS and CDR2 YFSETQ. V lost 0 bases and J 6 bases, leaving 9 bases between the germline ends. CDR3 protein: CASSLEVSSEAFF. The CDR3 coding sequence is TGCGCCAGCAGCTTGGAGGTCAGCTCTGAAGCTTTCTTT.

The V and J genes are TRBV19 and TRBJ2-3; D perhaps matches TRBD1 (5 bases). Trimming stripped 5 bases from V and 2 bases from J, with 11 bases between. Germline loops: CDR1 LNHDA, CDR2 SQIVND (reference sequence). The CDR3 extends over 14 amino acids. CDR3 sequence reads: CASSLQGDTDTQYF. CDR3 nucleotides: TGTGCCAGTAGTCTCCAGGGCGACACAGATACGCAGTATTTT.

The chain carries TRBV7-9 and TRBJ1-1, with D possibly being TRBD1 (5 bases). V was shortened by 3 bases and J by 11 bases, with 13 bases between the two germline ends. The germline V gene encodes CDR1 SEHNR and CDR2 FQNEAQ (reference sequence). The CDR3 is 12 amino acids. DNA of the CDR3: TGTGCCAGCAGCTTCACCGGGGGTACGGCTTTCTTT. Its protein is CASSFTGGTAFF.

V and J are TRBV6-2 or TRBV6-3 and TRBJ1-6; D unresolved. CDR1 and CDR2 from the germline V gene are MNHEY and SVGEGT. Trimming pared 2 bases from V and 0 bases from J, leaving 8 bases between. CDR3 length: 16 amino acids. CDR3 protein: CASSYDGDSYNSPLHF. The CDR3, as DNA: TGTGCCAGCAGTTACGACGGAGACTCCTATAATTCACCCCTCCACTTT.

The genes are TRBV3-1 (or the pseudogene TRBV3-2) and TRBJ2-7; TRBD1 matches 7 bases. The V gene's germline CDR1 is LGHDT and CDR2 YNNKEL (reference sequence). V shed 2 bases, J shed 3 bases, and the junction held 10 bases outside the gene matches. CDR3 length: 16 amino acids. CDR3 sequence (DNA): TGTGCCAGCAGCCAAAATATACAGGGGATTCTCTACGAGCAGTACTTC. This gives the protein CASSQNIQGILYEQYF.

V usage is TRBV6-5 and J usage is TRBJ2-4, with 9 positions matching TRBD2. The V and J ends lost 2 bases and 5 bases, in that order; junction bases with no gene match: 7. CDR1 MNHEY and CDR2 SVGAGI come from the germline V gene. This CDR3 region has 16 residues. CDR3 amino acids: CASSYLPSGVQNIQYF. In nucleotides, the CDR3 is TGTGCCAGCAGTTACCTTCCTAGCGGGGTACAAAACATTCAGTACTTC.